Shown below are 10 T cell receptor beta chains from a single sample sequenced in a study of blood T cell repertoires in COVID-19. Measured with immunoSEQ multiplex PCR; TCRdb has only the in-frame clones, and not every one. The data hold 200,000 to 250,000 clones, with around 82% observed a single time. The specimen sequenced was peripheral blood. These receptors originate from a woman aged 70-85 years with acute or convalescent COVID-19.

This rearrangement joins TRBV11-3 to TRBJ2-2; D might be TRBD1 (5 bases). The CDR3 has 16 residues. Trimming cost V 4 bases and J 5 bases, with 17 bases left between them. Germline CDR1 SGHNT, CDR2 YENEEA. The CDR3, as DNA: TGTGCCAGCAGCTCCCAATCTGCGACAGCGACCGGGGAGCTGTTTTTT. This translates into CASSSQSATATGELFF.

The chain links TRBV3-1 (or the pseudogene TRBV3-2) to TRBJ2-2; D ambiguous. V lost 3 bases, J lost 1 base, and 3 bases lay in between. The CDR3 has 13 residues. Per germline, CDR1 LGHDT and CDR2 YNNKEL (reference sequence). The DNA of the CDR3 is TGTGCCAGCAGCCACAAGAACACCGGGGAGCTGTTTTTT. Translation gives CASSHKNTGELFF.

The chain combines TRBV7-9 with TRBJ1-1; 8 bases are a match to TRBD1. Germline V lookup: CDR1 SEHNR, CDR2 FQNEAQ (reference sequence). The CDR3 is 12 amino acids. The junction had 7 bases not matched to a gene; V was cut back by 5 bases and J by 11 bases. CDR3 DNA sequence: TGTGCCAGCAGCGAACTCCAGGGGGCGGCTTTCTTT. Translating it yields CASSELQGAAFF. The whole variable domain, remainder taken from reference TRBV7-9 and TRBJ1-1, is DTGVSQNPRHKITKRGQNVTFRCDPISEHNRLYWYRQTLGQGPEFLTYFQNEAQLEKSRLLSDRFSAERPKGSFSTLEIQRTEQGDSAMYLCASSELQGAAFFGQGTRLTVV.

V is TRBV2 and J is TRBJ2-7; a possible D gene is TRBD2 (6 bases). CDR3 length: 14 amino acids. Germline V lookup: CDR1 SNHLY, CDR2 FYNNEI. Trimming cost V 2 bases and J 9 bases, with 17 bases left between them. For the CDR3, the DNA is TGTGCCAGCAGTGAAACTCCGAACGGGGGTGTGCAGTACTTC. This gives the protein CASSETPNGGVQYF.

This chain links TRBV2 with TRBJ1-5, with 8 bases that match TRBD1. Germline V gives CDR1 SNHLY, CDR2 FYNNEI. V lost 6 bases, J lost 6 bases, and 7 bases stayed unmatched. The CDR3 has 14 amino acids. CDR3 DNA sequence: TGTGCCAGCAGGCAGGGGGCTTTGGGTCAGCCCCAGCATTTT. Its translation: CASRQGALGQPQHF.

The chain has TRBV21-1 and TRBJ1-2; TRBD1, the table's D call, was not compared with the DNA. TRBV21-1 is a listed pseudogene. The CDR3 runs to 15 residues. The CDR3 loop is CASSRINRGGYGYTF. In DNA form, the CDR3 reads TGTGCCAGCAGCAGAATTAACAGGGGAGGCTATGGCTACACCTTC.

V and J are TRBV27 and TRBJ1-5; 8 bases agree with TRBD1. Germline lookup yields CDR1 MNHEY and CDR2 SMNVEV (reference sequence). V trimming: 5 bases; J trimming: 5 bases; junction bases outside the gene matches: 5. The CDR3 covers 14 residues. CDR3 in DNA: TGTGCCAGCAGTGGAGGACAGGGCTATCAGCCCCAGCATTTT. It translates to CASSGGQGYQPQHF.

The V call is TRBV6-6, the J call TRBJ2-2; possible D gene TRBD2, 5 bases. The germline CDR1 and CDR2 sequences are MNHNY and SVGAGI (reference sequence). The CDR3 has 16 amino acids. The germline V and J ends were trimmed by 2 bases and 5 bases, with 15 bases remaining between them. CDR3 DNA sequence: TGTGCCAGCAGTTACCTCCCCGACTATCAAACCGGGGAGCTGTTTTTT. Translated: CASSYLPDYQTGELFF.

The J gene is TRBJ2-7, the V gene TRBV3-1 (or the pseudogene TRBV3-2); D uncertain. Trimming left V 0 bases short and J 6 bases short, with 3 bases between. The CDR3 runs to 11 residues. In germline, CDR1 is LGHDT, CDR2 YNNKEL (reference sequence). The CDR3 loop reads CASSQDGEQYF. The CDR3 DNA sequence: TGTGCCAGCAGCCAAGACGGCGAGCAGTACTTC.

The chain uses TRBV2 and TRBJ2-2; TRBD2 matches at 11 bases. The CDR3 runs to 15 residues. Trimming at V came to 7 bases and at J to 6 bases, leaving 7 bases not matched to a gene. CDR1 and CDR2 (germline): SNHLY, FYNNEI. CDR3 DNA: TGTGCCAGCACGGGAGGACTAGCGGGCTCCGGGGAGCTGTTTTTT. It is translated as CASTGGLAGSGELFF.